A single sample gave rise to the 23 T cell receptor beta chains below, sequenced in a study of cytomegalovirus exposure and HLA in healthy donors. The assay was immunoSEQ multiplex PCR, and TCRdb's table has in-frame clones only and misses some. The sample shows 100,000 to 150,000 clones, around nine tenths of them seen only once. The sequencing input was PBMCs. These receptors were collected from a man aged 30 to 45 in good health and CMV-seronegative.

The rearrangement uses TRBV29-1 and TRBJ1-1; 10 bases map to TRBD1. This CDR3 region has 16 residues. The V and J ends lost 0 bases and 3 bases, in that order; junction bases with no gene match: 7. Germline V gene sequence: CDR1 SQVTM, CDR2 ANQGSEA. For the CDR3, the DNA is TGCAGCGTTGAAGATGGGACAGGGGTATATGACACTGAAGCTTTCTTT. As protein: CSVEDGTGVYDTEAFF.

This chain joins TRBV4-1 and TRBJ1-4; 7 bases match TRBD1. The CDR3 consists of 14 residues. In germline, CDR1 is MGHRA, CDR2 YSYEKL. The J segment lost 2 bases and the V segment lost 4 bases, leaving 1 base of the junction unmatched. CDR3 in DNA: TGCGCCAGCAGCCGGGGACAGACTAATGAAAAACTGTTTTTT. Its translation: CASSRGQTNEKLFF.

The chain combines TRBV9 with TRBJ1-6; D ambiguous. The V gene's germline CDR1 is SGDLS and CDR2 YYNGEE. V lost 4 bases and J 7 bases, leaving 18 bases between the germline ends. CDR3 length: 16 residues. The CDR3 loop is CASSPRAETKNSPLHF. The CDR3 region has the DNA TGTGCCAGCAGCCCTCGCGCGGAAACCAAGAATTCACCCCTCCACTTT.

V and J are TRBV13 and TRBJ2-5, with 15 nucleotides matching TRBD2. Germline V gene sequence: CDR1 PRHDT, CDR2 FYEKMQ (reference sequence). CDR3 length: 18 residues. With V trimmed by 3 bases and J by 2 bases, 7 bases remained unmatched. The CDR3 region has the DNA TGTGCCAGCAGCTTCGGGACTAGCGGGAGGAGGAGGCAAGAGACCCAGTACTTC. Protein: CASSFGTSGRRRQETQYF.

The genes are TRBV19 and TRBJ1-2; maybe TRBD1 (6 bases). The CDR3 is made up of 16 amino acids. The germline V gene has CDR1 LNHDA and CDR2 SQIVND (reference sequence). The V end lost 5 bases, the J end lost 7 bases, and 23 bases lay between the germline ends. DNA of the CDR3: TGTGCCAGTAGTTTAGGTACAGGGAGAGAACTCGGTGGCTACACCTTC. Its translation: CASSLGTGRELGGYTF.

The rearrangement uses TRBV11-2 and TRBJ2-7; 8 bases align to TRBD1. Germline CDR1 and CDR2: SGHAT and FQNNGV. The V segment lost 0 bases and the J segment 3 bases; nucleotides outside the gene matches: 7. The length of the CDR3 is 16 residues. CDR3: CASSLDRAGGFYEQYF. In nucleotides, the CDR3 is TGTGCCAGCAGCTTAGATAGGGCAGGGGGCTTCTACGAGCAGTACTTC. Full variable domain (rest looked up from reference TRBV11-2 and TRBJ2-7): EAGVAQSPRYKIIEKRQSVAFWCNPISGHATLYWYQQILGQGPKLLIQFQNNGVVDDSQLPKDRFSAERLKGVDSTLKIQPAKLEDSAVYLCASSLDRAGGFYEQYFGPGTRLTVT.

The CDR3 nucleotides read TGTGCCAGCAGCTTGTGGGGCGGGACCACTTACGAGCAGTACTTC. This codes for CASSLWGGTTYEQYF. The chain uses TRBV5-5 and TRBJ2-7, with TRBD2 as a possible D gene (6 bases). The CDR3 spans 15 residues. CDR1 SGHKS and CDR2 YYEKEE come from the germline V gene (reference sequence). The V and J ends lost 1 base and 4 bases respectively, with 15 bases between them.

This chain joins TRBV5-1 and TRBJ2-6; TRBD1 agrees at 7 bases. This CDR3 is built from 18 residues. Germline trimming cut 4 bases from V and 2 bases from J; bases unmatched to any gene: 12. CDR1 and CDR2 (germline): SGHRS, YFSETQ. CDR3 loop: CASSGRPGRGTGANVLTF. Written as DNA, the CDR3 is TGCGCCAGCAGCGGACGCCCGGGCAGGGGGACTGGGGCCAACGTCCTGACTTTC.

CDR3 bases: TGTGCCAGCACTGAGACAGATCCCCTTTATGGCTACACCTTC. Residues: CASTETDPLYGYTF. The chain recombines TRBV7-9 with TRBJ1-2, with a weak D call TRBD1 (5 bases). V lost 7 bases to trimming and J lost 5 bases, with 17 bases between them. The CDR3 is 14 amino acids. Germline V gene data show CDR1 as SEHNR and CDR2 as FQNEAQ (reference sequence).

The chain combines TRBV9 with TRBJ1-1; D gene unclear. Germline assignment: CDR1 SGDLS and CDR2 YYNGEE. This CDR3 is 15 amino acids long. Trimming left V 0 bases short and J 5 bases short, with 14 bases between. The CDR3 region has the DNA TGTGCCAGCAGCGTAGTATTGGGGAGTGGGACTGAAGCTTTCTTT. This translates into CASSVVLGSGTEAFF.

The gene calls are TRBV7-2 and TRBJ2-7; a possible D gene is TRBD2 (6 bases). The CDR3 runs to 16 residues. Germline V gives CDR1 SGHTA, CDR2 FQGNSA. V was shortened by 5 bases and J by 9 bases, with 26 bases between the two germline ends. CDR3 in DNA: TGTGCCAGCAGCGAACGGGCCGGGACTCCATCTTGGGTGCAGTACTTC. Translated: CASSERAGTPSWVQYF.

CDR3 sequence: CAGFLGALGYGYTF. CDR3 DNA sequence: TGTGCCGGCTTCTTAGGGGCGTTGGGCTATGGCTACACCTTC. The rearrangement links TRBV6-5 to TRBJ1-2; a weak D match, TRBD1 (5 bases). Per germline, CDR1 MNHEY and CDR2 SVGAGI. The CDR3 is made up of 14 amino acids. V was pared by 11 bases and J by 4 bases, with 20 bases between.

This clone was seen only a few times. This chain joins TRBV19 and TRBJ2-1, with unresolved D. Germline V gene lookup returns CDR1 LNHDA and CDR2 SQIVND (reference sequence). V lost 1 base, J lost 7 bases, and 8 bases lay in between. This CDR3 has 13 amino acids. In DNA, the CDR3 is TGTGCCAGTAGTATAGGCGAGAGGAATGAGCAGTTCTTC. Amino acid sequence: CASSIGERNEQFF.

The chain is built from TRBV6-5 and TRBJ2-7; D is perhaps TRBD1 (5 bases). This CDR3 is built from 14 residues. Looked up from germline, CDR1 is MNHEY and CDR2 is SVGAGI. Trimming took 2 bases from V and 6 from J, leaving 14 bases between them. This chain's CDR3 is CASSYRVGVGEQYF. The CDR3 region has the DNA TGTGCCAGCAGTTACCGCGTAGGGGTGGGCGAGCAGTACTTC.

The chain uses TRBV7-9 and TRBJ2-2; 7 nucleotides agree with TRBD2. Germline CDR1 SEHNR, CDR2 FQNEAQ (reference sequence). The V gene end was trimmed by 5 bases and the J gene end by 8 bases; junction bases not matched to a gene: 8. This CDR3 has 14 residues. CDR3 residues: CASSPTSVGGELFF. Written as DNA, the CDR3 is TGTGCCAGCAGCCCCACTAGCGTGGGTGGGGAGCTGTTTTTT. Based on the CDR3 plus reference TRBV7-9 and TRBJ2-2, the full variable domain is DTGVSQNPRHKITKRGQNVTFRCDPISEHNRLYWYRQTLGQGPEFLTYFQNEAQLEKSRLLSDRFSAERPKGSFSTLEIQRTEQGDSAMYLCASSPTSVGGELFFGEGSRLTVL.

There are a few counts of this clone. The rearrangement uses TRBV6-5 and TRBJ2-7; a weak D match, TRBD1 (6 bases). Germline assignment: CDR1 MNHEY and CDR2 SVGAGI. This CDR3 region has 15 residues. V was cut by 6 bases and J by 2 bases, with 17 bases left in between. The CDR3 nucleotides are TGTGCCAGCAGCCCCCAGGGGAAACCCCCCTACGAGCAGTACTTC. Translation gives CASSPQGKPPYEQYF.

The V and J genes are TRBV6-5 and TRBJ1-4; D ambiguous. The CDR3 extends over 13 amino acids. The germline gives CDR1 MNHEY, CDR2 SVGAGI. V shed 8 bases and J shed 8 bases, with 15 bases lying between them. CDR3 amino acids: CASSTPNMEKLFF. For the CDR3, the DNA is TGTGCCAGCTCGACACCCAATATGGAAAAACTGTTTTTT.

This clone has more than one count but fewer than ten. This chain joins TRBV6-5 and TRBJ2-7, with 8 bases identical to TRBD1. Germline V gene data show CDR1 as MNHEY and CDR2 as SVGAGI. Trimming took 6 bases from V and 7 from J; bases not matched to a gene: 8. CDR3 length: 13 residues. The CDR3 is CASSPGGIWEQYF. CDR3 sequence (DNA): TGTGCCAGCAGCCCAGGGGGCATATGGGAGCAGTACTTC.

This chain links TRBV5-1 with TRBJ2-1; 9 bases are a match to TRBD2. CDR1 is SGHRS, CDR2 YFSETQ, per germline. The CDR3 has 16 amino acids. V gave up 0 bases and J gave up 5 bases; unmatched junction bases: 6. The CDR3 is CASSLAGGRDDNEQFF. CDR3 nucleotide sequence: TGCGCCAGCAGCTTGGCGGGCGGGAGGGATGACAATGAGCAGTTCTTC.

This chain uses TRBV6-5 with TRBJ2-7; 9 bases fit TRBD2. Germline CDR1 is MNHEY and CDR2 is SVGAGI. V gave up 6 bases and J gave up 3 bases; unmatched junction bases: 6. This CDR3 spans 14 amino acids. CDR3: CASSLSGRIYEQYF. The CDR3 DNA is TGTGCCAGCAGCCTTAGCGGGAGAATCTACGAGCAGTACTTC.

The V call is TRBV4-1, the J call TRBJ2-7; 8 bases fit TRBD1. The germline gives CDR1 MGHRA, CDR2 YSYEKL. V lost 1 base, J lost 5 bases, and 1 base stayed unmatched. This CDR3 is 13 amino acids long. The CDR3 loop reads CASSQATGDEQYF. The DNA for the CDR3 is TGCGCCAGCAGCCAAGCGACAGGGGACGAGCAGTACTTC.

This chain joins TRBV18 and TRBJ1-2; no definite D call. Trimming cost V 11 bases and J 4 bases, with 20 bases left between them. Germline CDR1 KGHSH, CDR2 LQKENI. This CDR3 is 14 amino acids long. The CDR3 region has the DNA TGTGCCTCCAGAGGGATGGAGGGTGGCTATGGCTACACCTTC. Translated: CASRGMEGGYGYTF.

The V gene is TRBV7-2, the J gene TRBJ1-2; D ambiguous. In germline, CDR1 is SGHTA, CDR2 FQGNSA. Trimming pared 5 bases from V and 9 bases from J, leaving 19 bases between. The CDR3 has 14 amino acids. CDR3 loop: CASSPRPGIWSYTF. CDR3 DNA sequence: TGTGCCAGCAGCCCCCGACCAGGTATTTGGAGCTACACCTTC.